The rows below give T cell receptor beta chains drawn from one sample of a study of siplizumab effects on memory and regulatory T cells. Clones were sequenced by immunoSEQ multiplex PCR, and TCRdb holds only the in-frame ones, with some missing. The top ten clones hold around 1.5% of a sample with 100,000 or so clones, over 90% of them seen once. Input material: non-Treg CD4+ T cells sorted from blood. The origin of the receptors is a human donor in good health. Both conserved end residues are part of each CDR3. A D gene is named only where the DNA matches it firmly. Clone size is not always given. Where it is, it says once, few, many or a class for expanded clones.

D,J,V,length,size,CDR3,DNA
TRBD1,TRBJ1-3,TRBV5-1,16,-,CASSDRQGVGGNTIYF,TGCGCCAGCAGCGATCGACAGGGTGTAGGTGGAAACACCATATATTTT
TRBD2,TRBJ2-1,TRBV6-6,14,-,CASGTSGRDNEQFF,TGTGCCAGCGGGACTAGCGGGAGGGACAATGAGCAGTTCTTC
-,TRBJ2-5,TRBV28,15,once,CASSFWQGTPGTQYF,TGTGCCAGCAGTTTCTGGCAGGGCACCCCAGGGACCCAGTACTTC
TRBD1,TRBJ2-2,TRBV11-3,18,-,CASSLSKTGQKSTGELFF,TGTGCCAGCAGCTTATCGAAAACGGGACAGAAATCCACCGGGGAGCTGTTTTTT
-,TRBJ1-2,TRBV27,14,-,CASSSSLDSYGYTF,-
TRBD2,TRBJ2-4,TRBV6-4,13,-,CASSDNPGGIQYF,TGTGCCAGCAGTGACAACCCGGGAGGCATTCAGTACTTC
TRBD2,TRBJ2-1,TRBV5-1,16,-,CASSLHTSGTDNEQFF,TGCGCCAGCAGCTTGCATACTAGCGGGACTGACAATGAGCAGTTCTTC
-,TRBJ2-2,TRBV29-1,13,-,CTFRAGRSGELFF,TGCACCTTTAGGGCAGGGAGGTCCGGGGAGCTGTTTTTT
-,TRBJ2-7,TRBV6-1,12,-,CASRRAGNEQYF,TGTGCCAGCAGGCGGGCCGGGAACGAGCAGTACTTC
-,TRBJ2-3,TRBV28,14,-,CASTPRPTTDTQYF,TGTGCCAGTACTCCCCGTCCGACTACAGATACGCAGTATTTT
-,TRBJ1-2,TRBV5-1,13,-,CASSTGTNYGYTF,TGCGCCAGCAGCACAGGGACAAACTATGGCTACACCTTC
-,TRBJ2-1,TRBV30,11,once,CACAMVYEQFF,TGTGCCTGTGCAATGGTCTATGAGCAGTTCTTC
TRBD2,TRBJ2-7,TRBV28,15,-,CASSLFASGNTEQYF,TGTGCCAGCAGTTTATTTGCTAGCGGGAATACCGAGCAGTACTTC
-,TRBJ1-4,TRBV5-6,14,-,CASSRRGTNEKLFF,TGTGCCAGCAGCCGAAGAGGAACTAATGAAAAACTGTTTTTT
TRBD1,TRBJ2-5,TRBV11-2,16,-,CASSFGTGGYQETQYF,TGTGCCAGCAGCTTTGGGACAGGGGGCTATCAGGAGACCCAGTACTTC
TRBD2,TRBJ2-5,TRBV14,17,-,CASSRLAASGRWETQYF,TGTGCCAGCAGCCGGTTAGCGGCTAGCGGGAGGTGGGAGACCCAGTACTTC
TRBD2,TRBJ2-7,TRBV4-1,14,once,CASSPGGGAYEQYF,TGCGCCAGCAGCCCGGGGGGAGGGGCCTACGAGCAGTACTTC
-,TRBJ1-5,TRBV27,17,-,CASSPRPPLYSNQPQHF,TGTGCCAGCAGTCCCCGCCCTCCTCTCTATAGCAATCAGCCCCAGCATTTT